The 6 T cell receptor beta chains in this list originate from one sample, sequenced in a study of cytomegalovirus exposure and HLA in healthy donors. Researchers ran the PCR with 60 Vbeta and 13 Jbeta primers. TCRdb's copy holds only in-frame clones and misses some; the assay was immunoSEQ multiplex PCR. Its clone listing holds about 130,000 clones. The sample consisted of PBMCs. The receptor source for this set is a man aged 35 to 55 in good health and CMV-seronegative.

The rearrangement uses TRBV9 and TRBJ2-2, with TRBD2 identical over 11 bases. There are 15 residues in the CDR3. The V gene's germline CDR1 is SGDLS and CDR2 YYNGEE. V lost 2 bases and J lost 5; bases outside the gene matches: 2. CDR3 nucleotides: TGTGCCAGCAGCGTCTCTAGCGGGAGGACCGGGGAGCTGTTTTTT. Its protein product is CASSVSSGRTGELFF. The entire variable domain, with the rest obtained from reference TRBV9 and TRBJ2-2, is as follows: DSGVTQTPKHLITATGQRVTLRCSPRSGDLSVYWYQQSLDQGLQFLIQYYNGEERAKGNILERFSAQQFPDLHSELNLSSLELGDSALYFCASSVSSGRTGELFFGEGSRLTVL.

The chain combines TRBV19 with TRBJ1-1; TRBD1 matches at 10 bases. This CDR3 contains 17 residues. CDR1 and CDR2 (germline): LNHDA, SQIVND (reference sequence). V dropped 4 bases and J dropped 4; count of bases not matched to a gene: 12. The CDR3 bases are TGTGCCAGTAGTACCCCCACCCTCGGACAGGGGGGCACTGAAGCTTTCTTT. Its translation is CASSTPTLGQGGTEAFF.

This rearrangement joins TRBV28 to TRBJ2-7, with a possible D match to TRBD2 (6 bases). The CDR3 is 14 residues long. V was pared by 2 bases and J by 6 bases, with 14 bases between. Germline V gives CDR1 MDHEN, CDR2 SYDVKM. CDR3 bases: TGTGCCAGCAGTTTACCGGGTTGGGAGGCCGAGCAGTACTTC. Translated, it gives CASSLPGWEAEQYF.

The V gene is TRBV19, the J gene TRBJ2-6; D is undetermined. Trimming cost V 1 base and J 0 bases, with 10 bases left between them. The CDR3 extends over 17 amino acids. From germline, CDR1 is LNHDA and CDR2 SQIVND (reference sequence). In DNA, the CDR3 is TGTGCCAGTAGTATAGTACGACTCAGCTCTGGGGCCAACGTCCTGACTTTC. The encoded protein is CASSIVRLSSGANVLTF.

The CDR3 here is CASSQGGLLVEEQYF. As DNA, the CDR3 is TGTGCCAGCAGTCAGGGGGGTTTGCTGGTGGAGGAGCAGTACTTC. The chain uses TRBV11-3 and TRBJ2-7; the D gene is possibly TRBD1 (7 bases). Trimming removed 6 bases from V and 7 bases from J, with 22 bases in between. CDR3 length: 15 residues. Germline CDR1 reads SGHNT; CDR2 reads YENEEA.

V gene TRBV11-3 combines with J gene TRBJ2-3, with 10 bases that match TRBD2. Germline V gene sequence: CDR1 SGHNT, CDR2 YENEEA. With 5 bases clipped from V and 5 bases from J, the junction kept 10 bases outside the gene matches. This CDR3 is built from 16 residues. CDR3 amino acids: CASSRGSGRELDTQYF. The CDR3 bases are TGTGCCAGCAGCCGCGGGAGCGGGAGGGAATTAGATACGCAGTATTTT.